This T cell receptor (beta chain) was found in a study of T cell responses to AZD1222 COVID-19 vaccine. General observations from the study: The donor cohort was predominantly white British with a female majority, and clonal diversity may have been underestimated. Rises in breadth and depth of Spike-specific TCRs came after two AZD1222 doses. The reported proportion of spike-specific TCRs targeting unmutated variant regions was nearly half.

About this clone: Its cognate antigen is unknown. This sample also contains other DNA sequences that code for the same CDR3.

Second-dose schedules of about 4 or about 12 weeks were combined. Germline CDR1 reads SGHDT; CDR2 reads YYEEEE. The ends lost 4 bases at V and 6 bases at J; junction bases unmatched: 4. The CDR3 spans 13 residues. Clones were sequenced by immunoSEQ multiplex PCR, and TCRdb holds only the in-frame ones, with some missing. The table lists roughly 150,000 clones, roughly 92% of them singletons. The chain is built from TRBV5-6 and TRBJ1-2; 9 bases align to TRBD1. This TCR derives from an adult who received the AZD1222 COVID-19 vaccine. The source was peripheral blood, collected 28 days after the second AZD1222 dose. The CDR3 DNA is TGTGCCAGCAGCGACACAGGGGGCAATGGCTACACCTTC. It codes for CASSDTGGNGYTF.